These 22 T cell receptor beta chains came from one sample sequenced in a study of blood T cell repertoires in COVID-19. Clones were read by immunoSEQ multiplex PCR, and TCRdb kept only the in-frame ones, dropping some. The sample lists about 280,000 clones, approximately 90% occurring once. Source material: PBMCs or T cells enriched from blood (not recorded which). These receptors originate from a woman in her fifties or sixties in a cohort exposed to, infected with or recovered from COVID-19 (not recorded which).

J is TRBJ2-1 and V is TRBV5-1, with TRBD2 identical over 8 bases. This CDR3 region has 14 residues. Germline CDR1 SGHRS, CDR2 YFSETQ. V shed 3 bases and J 5 bases; nucleotides not matched to a gene: 4. In nucleotides, the CDR3 is TGCGCCAGCAGCTGGGTAGCGGGGAACAATGAGCAGTTCTTC. Amino acids: CASSWVAGNNEQFF.

The chain links TRBV10-1 to TRBJ2-1, with 10 bases lining up with TRBD2. Germline CDR1 reads WNHNN; CDR2 reads SYGVQD (reference sequence). V gave up 2 bases and J gave up 9 bases; unmatched junction bases: 10. The CDR3 is 16 amino acids. CDR3 in amino acids: CASSETWASGRREQFF. The CDR3 DNA reads as TGCGCCAGCAGTGAGACCTGGGCTAGCGGGAGACGTGAGCAGTTCTTC.

This chain joins TRBV7-9 and TRBJ2-1, with D uncertain. The CDR3 sequence is 12 residues long. Germline values: CDR1 SEHNR, CDR2 FQNEAQ (reference sequence). Trimming left V 5 bases short and J 10 bases short, with 12 bases between. CDR3 DNA: TGTGCCAGCAGCCAATCGACACACGAGCAGTTCTTC. Its protein product is CASSQSTHEQFF.

The chain combines TRBV6-5 with TRBJ1-4, with D perhaps TRBD1 (6 bases). V shed 4 bases and J shed 3 bases, with 9 bases lying between them. The CDR3 has 14 amino acids. The germline V gene has CDR1 MNHEY and CDR2 SVGAGI. CDR3 in amino acids: CASSSGDANEKLFF. CDR3 coding DNA: TGTGCCAGCAGTTCAGGGGATGCTAATGAAAAACTGTTTTTT.

The rearrangement uses TRBV11-3 and TRBJ2-2, with 10 bases fitting TRBD1. V dropped 4 bases and J dropped 7; count of bases not matched to a gene: 6. Per the germline V gene, CDR1 is SGHNT and CDR2 is YENEEA. CDR3 length equals 15 residues. Written as DNA, the CDR3 is TGTGCCAGCAGCTCCGACAGGGGGCATAACGGGGAGCTGTTTTTT. Translated, it gives CASSSDRGHNGELFF.

This sequence joins TRBV7-9 and TRBJ2-1, with TRBD1 matching 12 bases. In germline, CDR1 is SEHNR, CDR2 FQNEAQ (reference sequence). This CDR3 is 15 amino acids long. The ends lost 5 bases at V and 7 bases at J; junction bases unmatched: 6. The CDR3 DNA reads as TGTGCCAGCAGCGGGGACAGGGGGCTGAGAAATGAGCAGTTCTTC. As protein: CASSGDRGLRNEQFF.

The chain has TRBV28 and TRBJ1-5; D remains ambiguous. The CDR3 totals 14 residues. V dropped 2 bases and J dropped 2 bases, with 7 bases sitting between them. Germline CDR1 reads MDHEN; CDR2 reads SYDVKM. The DNA for the CDR3 is TGTGCCAGCAGTTTAAGACATGGCAATCAGCCCCAGCATTTT. Residues: CASSLRHGNQPQHF.

The rearrangement uses TRBV10-3 and TRBJ1-2; 12 bases align to TRBD1. The length of the CDR3 is 15 residues. Germline CDR1 ENHRY, CDR2 SYGVKD. With 2 bases clipped from V and 4 bases from J, the junction kept 2 bases outside the gene matches. The CDR3 nucleotides are TGTGCCATCAGTGAGGGGACAGGGGGCGGCTATGGCTACACCTTC. Encoded protein: CAISEGTGGGYGYTF.

V gene TRBV12-3 or TRBV12-4 combines with J gene TRBJ2-1; possibly TRBD2 for D (6 bases). V lost 5 bases and J 9 bases, leaving 14 bases between the germline ends. There are 13 residues in the CDR3. In DNA, the CDR3 is TGTGCCAGCAGTCCCCGGGAGCTTAGTGAGCAGTTCTTC. It is translated as CASSPRELSEQFF.

This chain uses TRBV27 with TRBJ2-7; no reliable D call. V was pared by 0 bases and J by 3 bases, with 9 bases between. The CDR3 is 14 residues long. In germline, CDR1 is MNHEY, CDR2 SMNVEV (reference sequence). The CDR3 loop is CASSLSPGYYEQYF. CDR3 sequence (DNA): TGTGCCAGCAGTTTATCGCCAGGCTACTACGAGCAGTACTTC.

The chain combines TRBV7-9 with TRBJ1-1; D may be TRBD1 (6 bases). Trimming removed 5 bases at V and 4 bases at J, with 8 bases between. CDR3 length: 12 residues. CDR1 is SEHNR, CDR2 FQNEAQ, per germline (reference sequence). The DNA of the CDR3 is TGTGCCAGCAGCCGAGGGGGCACTGAAGCTTTCTTT. This translates into CASSRGGTEAFF.

This clone was seen only a few times. V and J are TRBV3-1 (or the pseudogene TRBV3-2) and TRBJ2-2; 10 bases agree with TRBD1. V was pared by 1 base and J by 7 bases, with 6 bases of the junction left unmatched. This CDR3 has 16 residues. The germline CDR1 and CDR2 sequences are LGHDT and YNNKEL (reference sequence). The CDR3 reads CASSQVGTGAGGELFF. The CDR3 DNA reads TGTGCCAGCAGCCAAGTCGGGACAGGGGCCGGCGGGGAGCTGTTTTTT.

The rearrangement links TRBV6-5 to TRBJ2-7, with 8 nucleotides matching TRBD2. This CDR3 comprises 14 residues. V dropped 2 bases and J dropped 7; count of bases not matched to a gene: 7. The germline gives CDR1 MNHEY, CDR2 SVGAGI. CDR3 amino acids: CASSYEAGAREQYF. CDR3 in DNA: TGTGCCAGCAGTTACGAAGCGGGAGCTCGGGAGCAGTACTTC.

This clone has a single count. The chain links TRBV2 to TRBJ2-5; 10 positions match TRBD1. The trim removed 7 bases at V and 4 bases at J, leaving 12 bases unmatched. The CDR3 is 16 amino acids. CDR1 is SNHLY and CDR2 is FYNNEI in the germline V gene. The CDR3 DNA follows: TGTGCCAGCACCCGGGACAGGGGTTCGGGGCGAGAGACCCAGTACTTC. It encodes CASTRDRGSGRETQYF.

This clone has a single count. The chain is built from TRBV7-9 and TRBJ2-5; 8 bases agree with TRBD1. The CDR3 totals 15 residues. J gave up 2 bases and V 5 bases, and 7 bases lay outside the gene matches. The germline V gene has CDR1 SEHNR and CDR2 FQNEAQ (reference sequence). The CDR3: CASSPRTGWQETQYF. The CDR3 DNA reads as TGTGCCAGCAGCCCGCGGACAGGGTGGCAAGAGACCCAGTACTTC.

The V gene is TRBV18, the J gene TRBJ2-1, with D possibly matching TRBD2 (5 bases). The V gene lost 3 bases and the J gene lost 2 bases, with 11 bases spanning the gap. There are 15 residues in the CDR3. Germline V gives CDR1 KGHSH, CDR2 LQKENI. The CDR3 region has the DNA TGTGCCAGCTCACCGAGTAGCGACACCTACAATGAGCAGTTCTTC. It codes for CASSPSSDTYNEQFF.

This sequence joins TRBV10-3 and TRBJ2-3; 8 bases align to TRBD2. This CDR3 is 15 amino acids long. V lost 6 bases to trimming and J lost 3 bases; unmatched junction nucleotides: 8. From germline, CDR1 is ENHRY and CDR2 SYGVKD. This CDR3 reads CAISGGGRRTDTQYF. The CDR3 coding sequence is TGTGCCATCAGCGGTGGCGGGAGGAGGACAGATACGCAGTATTTT.

V usage is TRBV4-1 and J usage is TRBJ2-3; 9 positions match TRBD2. The CDR3 loop spans 18 amino acids. V was pared by 2 bases and J by 0 bases, with 9 bases of the junction left unmatched. CDR1 MGHRA and CDR2 YSYEKL come from the germline V gene. The CDR3 is CASSQRAPSGTSTDTQYF. CDR3 nucleotide sequence: TGCGCCAGCAGCCAAAGGGCCCCTAGCGGGACTAGCACAGATACGCAGTATTTT.

The rearrangement joins TRBV7-9 to TRBJ1-6; 7 nucleotides align to TRBD1. The germline V gene has CDR1 SEHNR and CDR2 FQNEAQ (reference sequence). This CDR3 has 15 residues. Trimming took 4 bases from V and 9 from J; bases not matched to a gene: 9. CDR3 bases: TGTGCCAGCAGCTCCCGGGACAGATCCCTTTCACCCCTCCACTTT. It translates to CASSSRDRSLSPLHF.

The chain recombines TRBV30 with TRBJ2-5, with 7 bases matching TRBD2. CDR3 length: 13 amino acids. With V trimmed by 3 bases and J by 13 bases, 14 bases remained unmatched. Germline CDR1 is GTSNPN and CDR2 is SVGIG (reference sequence). The CDR3: CAWRGTSAGPLYF. DNA for the CDR3: TGTGCCTGGAGGGGAACTAGCGCGGGTCCACTGTACTTC.

The J gene is TRBJ1-5, the V gene TRBV18; D possibly corresponds to TRBD1 (5 bases). This CDR3 region has 15 residues. The germline V and J ends were trimmed by 5 bases and 0 bases, with 11 bases remaining between them. Germline assignment: CDR1 KGHSH and CDR2 LQKENI. The chain's CDR3 is CASSKSTDSNQPQHF. In nucleotides, the CDR3 is TGTGCCAGCTCAAAGTCGACAGATAGCAATCAGCCCCAGCATTTT.

J is TRBJ2-2 and V is TRBV29-1, with D tentatively TRBD1 (6 bases). Trimming took 0 bases from V and 8 from J, leaving 19 bases between them. CDR3 length equals 16 residues. Germline CDR1 and CDR2: SQVTM and ANQGSEA. The CDR3 loop is CSVEDGNPGAPGELFF. The CDR3 nucleotides read TGCAGCGTTGAAGACGGAAACCCAGGGGCCCCGGGGGAGCTGTTTTTT.